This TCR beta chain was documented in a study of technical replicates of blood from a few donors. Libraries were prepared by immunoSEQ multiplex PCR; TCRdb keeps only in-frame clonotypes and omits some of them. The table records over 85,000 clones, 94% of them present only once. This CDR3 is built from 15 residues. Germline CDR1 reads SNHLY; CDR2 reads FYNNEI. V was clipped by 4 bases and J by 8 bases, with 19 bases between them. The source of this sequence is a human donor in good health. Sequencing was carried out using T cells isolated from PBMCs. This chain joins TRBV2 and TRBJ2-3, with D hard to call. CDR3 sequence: CASSGIAVQTSTQYF. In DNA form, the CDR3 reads TGTGCCAGCAGTGGAATAGCAGTCCAAACCTCTACGCAGTATTTT.